The entry below describes one T cell receptor beta chain. What it binds is not known. The entry originates in a study of cytomegalovirus exposure and HLA in healthy donors. The PCR contained 60 Vbeta and 13 Jbeta primers. Assay: immunoSEQ multiplex PCR; the TCRdb copy retains only in-frame clones and omits some. The data show under 200,000 clones, roughly 12% seen once. Study observations and caveats: Donor immune exposure was known only as CMV serostatus. Sequencing depth roughly uniform across donors was assumed in presence/absence analyses. Roughly 170 TCR beta chains were listed as cytomegalovirus-associated.

Those who donated were healthy bone marrow donors. Germline-derived CDR1 and CDR2 are SGHVS and FNYEAQ. This CDR3 region has 15 residues. Trimming stripped 2 bases from V and 1 base from J, with 11 bases between. The V call is TRBV7-6, the J call TRBJ2-5; D may be TRBD2 (6 bases). This receptor was obtained from a man aged 45-65 years in good health and CMV-seropositive. The sequenced sample was PBMCs. The CDR3 sequence: CASSLSGVPQETQYF. The CDR3 nucleotides are TGTGCCAGCAGCTTATCGGGGGTCCCCCAAGAGACCCAGTACTTC.